A selection of T cell receptor beta chains follows, all from one sample in a study of identical twins. TCRdb passed the 5' RACE reads through MiXCR, listing each CDR3 protein once. The profile covers about 220,000 distinct CDR3 sequences, with under 10% appearing a single time and less than 2% taken by the ten largest. This sample was also put to use in a study of yellow fever vaccine responses in identical twins.

Sequenced material: memory (CD45RO+) T cells sorted from blood. The source of these receptors is a woman in her late teens or twenties in good health. CDR3s include the opening cysteine and the closing phenylalanine or tryptophan. A D gene is named only where the DNA matches it firmly. Size is stated for part of the rows, as once, few or many counts, or as a class when the clone is expanded.

CDR3 DNA: TGTGCCAGCAGCCTTGGACTAGCGGGGGCCAAAAACATTCAGTACTTC; CDR3 protein: CASSLGLAGAKNIQYF; clone size: few; J gene: TRBJ2-4; V gene: TRBV7-9; D gene: TRBD2
CDR3 DNA: TGTGCCAGCAGTTTACAGGTTCCTTCCTACAATGAGCAGTTCTTC; CDR3 protein: CASSLQVPSYNEQFF; clone size: .; J gene: TRBJ2-1; V gene: TRBV27; D gene: .
CDR3 DNA: TGCAGTGCTGGGGCAGGGGGCAAGGTCTATGGCTACACCTTC; CDR3 protein: CSAGAGGKVYGYTF; clone size: many; J gene: TRBJ1-2; V gene: TRBV20-1; D gene: TRBD1
CDR3 DNA: TGCAGTGCTAATCCGGGACAGGGTAGCACAGATACGCAGTATTTT; CDR3 protein: CSANPGQGSTDTQYF; clone size: many; J gene: TRBJ2-3; V gene: TRBV20-1; D gene: TRBD1
CDR3 DNA: TGTGCCAGCAGCGCGGGGGTCTTGCTACAAGAGACCCAGTACTTC; CDR3 protein: CASSAGVLLQETQYF; clone size: few; J gene: TRBJ2-5; V gene: TRBV9; D gene: .
CDR3 DNA: TGTGCCAGCAGGAACCGGGACAGGGGTTCACCCCTCCACTTT; CDR3 protein: CASRNRDRGSPLHF; clone size: few; J gene: TRBJ1-6; V gene: TRBV25-1; D gene: TRBD1
CDR3 DNA: TGTGCCAGCGGGACAGTTGCCTACGAGCAGTACTTC; CDR3 protein: CASGTVAYEQYF; clone size: many; J gene: TRBJ2-7; V gene: TRBV12-3/TRBV12-4; D gene: TRBD1
CDR3 DNA: TGTGCCAGCAGCAGGACTAGCGGGGCTGAGCAGTTCTTC; CDR3 protein: CASSRTSGAEQFF; clone size: many; J gene: TRBJ2-1; V gene: TRBV7-9; D gene: TRBD2
CDR3 DNA: TGTGCCAGCAGTTCGGGACTAGCGGGGGGGCGGGGCACAGATACGCAGTATTTT; CDR3 protein: CASSSGLAGGRGTDTQYF; clone size: few; J gene: TRBJ2-3; V gene: TRBV27; D gene: TRBD2
CDR3 DNA: TGCGCCAGCAGCGAAAACAGGGCCACCTCAAATGGCTACACCTTC; CDR3 protein: CASSENRATSNGYTF; clone size: many; J gene: TRBJ1-2; V gene: TRBV5-1; D gene: .
CDR3 DNA: TGTGCCAGCAGCCAAGTGCCCGATTCGAACACCGGGGAGCTGTTTTTT; CDR3 protein: CASSQVPDSNTGELFF; clone size: .; J gene: TRBJ2-2; V gene: TRBV4-2; D gene: .